Included here is one T cell receptor (beta chain) sequence, with context. What it binds is unknown. These data come from a study of CD8 T cells in ankylosing spondylitis. Broader study findings: Typical of ankylosing spondylitis blood, it appeared, was a TCR beta motif of seven to nine highly homologous variants. Clones linked to disease were reported to show significant enrichment in matched ankylosing spondylitis synovial fluid. A CD8+ phenotype characterized the disease-linked clones, which were relatively rare in peripheral blood.

The TCR beta libraries were generated through quantitative 5'-RACE incorporating molecular barcodes. From the 5' RACE reads, TCRdb called clonotypes with MiXCR, one entry per CDR3 protein. The sample holds about 360,000 distinct CDR3 sequences, approximately 22% seen once. This CDR3 comprises 17 residues. The V end was cut by 2 bases, the J end by 4 bases, with 18 bases between. Germline values: CDR1 DFQATT, CDR2 SNEGSKA (reference sequence). The sequence was collected from a male donor with ankylosing spondylitis or in good health (not recorded which). Sequencing used blood, either unsorted or a sorted T cell fraction (not recorded which). The chain has TRBV20-1 and TRBJ1-6; D is unclear. The CDR3 loop is CSARQGPTEGYNSPLHF. As DNA, the CDR3 is TGCAGTGCTAGACAAGGGCCCACCGAGGGTTATAATTCACCCCTCCACTTT.